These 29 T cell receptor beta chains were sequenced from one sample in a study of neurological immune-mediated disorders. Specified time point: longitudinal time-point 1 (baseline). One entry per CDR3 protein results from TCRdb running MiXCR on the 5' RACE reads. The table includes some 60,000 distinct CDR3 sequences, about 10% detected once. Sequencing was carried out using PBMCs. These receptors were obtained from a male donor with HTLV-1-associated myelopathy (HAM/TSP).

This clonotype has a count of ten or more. Here the CDR3 DNA reads TGTGCCACCAGTGAACGTACTAATGAAAAACTGTTTTTT. Its protein is CATSERTNEKLFF. The chain uses TRBV24-1 and TRBJ1-4; D call uncertain. CDR1 KGHDR and CDR2 SFDVKD come from the germline V gene. Between the trimmed V and J ends, which lost 4 bases and 2 bases, there was a span of 4 bases. This CDR3 has 13 residues.

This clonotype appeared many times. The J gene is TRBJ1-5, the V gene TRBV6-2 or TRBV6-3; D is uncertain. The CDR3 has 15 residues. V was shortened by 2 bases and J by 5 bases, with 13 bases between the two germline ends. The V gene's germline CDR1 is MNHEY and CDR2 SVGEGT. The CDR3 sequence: CASSYGQGSHQPQHF. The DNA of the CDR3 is TGTGCCAGCAGTTACGGTCAAGGTTCCCATCAGCCCCAGCATTTT.

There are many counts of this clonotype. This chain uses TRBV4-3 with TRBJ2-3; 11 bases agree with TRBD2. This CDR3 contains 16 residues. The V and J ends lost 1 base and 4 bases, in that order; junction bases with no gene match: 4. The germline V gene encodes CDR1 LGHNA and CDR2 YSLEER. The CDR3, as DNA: TGCGCCAGCAGCCAAGTTGCTAGCGGGGGGCCAGATACGCAGTATTTT. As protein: CASSQVASGGPDTQYF.

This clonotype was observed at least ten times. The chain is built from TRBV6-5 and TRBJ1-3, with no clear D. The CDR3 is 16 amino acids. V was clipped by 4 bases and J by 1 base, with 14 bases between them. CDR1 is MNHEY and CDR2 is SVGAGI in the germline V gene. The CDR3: CASSFSNGWSGNTIYF. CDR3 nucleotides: TGTGCCAGCAGTTTTTCGAACGGGTGGTCTGGAAACACCATATATTTT.

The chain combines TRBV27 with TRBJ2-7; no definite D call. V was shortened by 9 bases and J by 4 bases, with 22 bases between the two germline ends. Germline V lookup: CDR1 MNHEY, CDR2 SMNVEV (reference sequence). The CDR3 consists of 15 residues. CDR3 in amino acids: CASSPHGVQSYEQYF. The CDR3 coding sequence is TGTGCCAGTAGCCCCCATGGGGTCCAGAGTTACGAGCAGTACTTC.

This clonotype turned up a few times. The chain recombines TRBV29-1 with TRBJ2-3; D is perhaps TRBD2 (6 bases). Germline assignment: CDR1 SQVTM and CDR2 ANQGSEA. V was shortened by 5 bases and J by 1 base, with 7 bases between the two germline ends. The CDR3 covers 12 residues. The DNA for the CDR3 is TGCAGCGTTCCGGGGGGCACAGATACGCAGTATTTT. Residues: CSVPGGTDTQYF.

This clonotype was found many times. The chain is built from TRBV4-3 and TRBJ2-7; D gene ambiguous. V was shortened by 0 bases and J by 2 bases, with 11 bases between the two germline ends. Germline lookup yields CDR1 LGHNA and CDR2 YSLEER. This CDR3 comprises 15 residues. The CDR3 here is CASSQDNRNAYEQYF. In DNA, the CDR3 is TGCGCCAGCAGCCAAGATAACCGCAACGCCTACGAGCAGTACTTC.

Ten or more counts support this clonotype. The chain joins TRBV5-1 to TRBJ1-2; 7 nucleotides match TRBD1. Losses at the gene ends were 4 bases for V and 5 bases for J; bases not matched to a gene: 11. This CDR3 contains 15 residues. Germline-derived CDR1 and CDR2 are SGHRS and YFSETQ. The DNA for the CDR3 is TGCGCCAGCAGCATTACAGGGGACACCCCTTATGGCTACACCTTC. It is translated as CASSITGDTPYGYTF.

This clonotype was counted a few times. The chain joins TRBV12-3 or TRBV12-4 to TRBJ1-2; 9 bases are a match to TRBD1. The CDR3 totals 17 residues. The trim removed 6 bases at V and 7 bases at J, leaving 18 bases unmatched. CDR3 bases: TGTGCCAGCAGCCACCCGACATCGGACAGGGGTCGGGTTGGCTACACCTTC. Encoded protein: CASSHPTSDRGRVGYTF.

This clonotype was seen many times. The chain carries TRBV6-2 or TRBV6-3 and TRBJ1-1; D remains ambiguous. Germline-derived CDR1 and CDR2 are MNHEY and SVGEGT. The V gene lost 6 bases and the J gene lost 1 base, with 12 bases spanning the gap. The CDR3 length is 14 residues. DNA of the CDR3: TGTGCCAGCAGAGCCCGTTCAGGGAACACTGAAGCTTTCTTT. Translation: CASRARSGNTEAFF.

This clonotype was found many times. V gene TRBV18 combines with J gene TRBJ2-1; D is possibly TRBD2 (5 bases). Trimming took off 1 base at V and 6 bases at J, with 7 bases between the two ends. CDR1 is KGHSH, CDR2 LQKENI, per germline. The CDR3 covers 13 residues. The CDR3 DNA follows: TGTGCCAGCTCACCACAGCGGAGCAATGAGCAGTTCTTC. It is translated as CASSPQRSNEQFF.

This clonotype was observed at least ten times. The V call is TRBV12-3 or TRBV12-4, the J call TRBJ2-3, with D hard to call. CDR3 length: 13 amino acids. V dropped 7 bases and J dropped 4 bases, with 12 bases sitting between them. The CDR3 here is CASKVGGSDTQYF. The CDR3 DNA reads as TGTGCCAGCAAAGTTGGTGGGTCAGATACGCAGTATTTT.

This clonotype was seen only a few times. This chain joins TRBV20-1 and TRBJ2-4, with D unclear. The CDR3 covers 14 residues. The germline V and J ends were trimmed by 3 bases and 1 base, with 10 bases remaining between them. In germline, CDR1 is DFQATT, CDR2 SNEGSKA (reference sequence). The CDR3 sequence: CSASFLQAKNIQYF. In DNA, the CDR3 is TGCAGTGCTAGTTTCCTGCAGGCCAAAAACATTCAGTACTTC.

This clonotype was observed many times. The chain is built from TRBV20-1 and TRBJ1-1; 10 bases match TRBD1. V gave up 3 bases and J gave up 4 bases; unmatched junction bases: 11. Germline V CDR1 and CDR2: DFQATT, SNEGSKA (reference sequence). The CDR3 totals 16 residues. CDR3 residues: CSASSLDRGQGTEAFF. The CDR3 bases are TGCAGTGCTAGTTCGCTCGACAGGGGGCAAGGCACTGAAGCTTTCTTT.

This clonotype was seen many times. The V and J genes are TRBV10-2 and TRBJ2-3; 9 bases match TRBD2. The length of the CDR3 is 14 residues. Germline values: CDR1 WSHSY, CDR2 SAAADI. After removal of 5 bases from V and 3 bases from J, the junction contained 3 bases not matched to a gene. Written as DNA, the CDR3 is TGCGCCAGCAGTTCGACTAGCGGAACAGATACGCAGTATTTT. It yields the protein CASSSTSGTDTQYF.

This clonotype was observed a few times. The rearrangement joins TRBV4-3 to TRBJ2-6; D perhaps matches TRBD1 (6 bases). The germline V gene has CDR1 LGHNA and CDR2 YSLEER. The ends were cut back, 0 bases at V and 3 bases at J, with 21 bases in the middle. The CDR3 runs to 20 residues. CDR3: CASSQDRQGSGMVGANVLTF. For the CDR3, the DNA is TGCGCCAGCAGCCAAGATCGGCAGGGGAGTGGCATGGTTGGGGCCAACGTCCTGACTTTC.

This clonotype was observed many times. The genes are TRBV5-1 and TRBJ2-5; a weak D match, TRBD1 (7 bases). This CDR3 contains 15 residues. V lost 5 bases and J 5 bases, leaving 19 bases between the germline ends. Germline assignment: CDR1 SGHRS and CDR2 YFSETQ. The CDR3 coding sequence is TGCGCCAGCAGAACGACAGGGACGGGAGCGGAGACCCAGTACTTC. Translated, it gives CASRTTGTGAETQYF.

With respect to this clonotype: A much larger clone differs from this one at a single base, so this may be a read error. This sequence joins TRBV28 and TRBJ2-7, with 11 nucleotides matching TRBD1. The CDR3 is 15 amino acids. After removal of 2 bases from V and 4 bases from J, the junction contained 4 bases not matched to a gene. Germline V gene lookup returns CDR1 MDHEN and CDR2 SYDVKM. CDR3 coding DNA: TGTGCCAGCAGTTTACGGGACAGGGGGGTTTACGAGCAGTACTTC. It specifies CASSLRDRGVYEQYF.

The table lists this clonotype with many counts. Here the CDR3 DNA reads TGTGCCAGCAGCACCGGGACAGTAGCCAAAAACATTCAGTACTTC. Translation: CASSTGTVAKNIQYF. This rearrangement joins TRBV5-5 to TRBJ2-4; the match to TRBD1 covers 7 bases. This CDR3 is 15 amino acids long. The germline V gene encodes CDR1 SGHKS and CDR2 YYEKEE (reference sequence). With V trimmed by 4 bases and J by 0 bases, 4 bases remained unmatched. The variable domain in full, with the rest retrieved from reference TRBV5-5 and TRBJ2-4, is DAGVTQSPTHLIKTRGQQVTLRCSPISGHKSVSWYQQVLGQGPQFIFQYYEKEERGRGNFPDRFSARQFPNYSSELNVNALLLGDSALYLCASSTGTVAKNIQYFGAGTRLSVL.

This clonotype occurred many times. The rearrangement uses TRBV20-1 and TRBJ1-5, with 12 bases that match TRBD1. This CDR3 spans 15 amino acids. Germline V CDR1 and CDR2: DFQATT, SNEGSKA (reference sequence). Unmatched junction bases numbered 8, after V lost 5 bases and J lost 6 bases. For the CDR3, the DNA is TGCAGTGCTTCAACGGGACAGGGGGCCTTTCAGCCCCAGCATTTT. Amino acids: CSASTGQGAFQPQHF.

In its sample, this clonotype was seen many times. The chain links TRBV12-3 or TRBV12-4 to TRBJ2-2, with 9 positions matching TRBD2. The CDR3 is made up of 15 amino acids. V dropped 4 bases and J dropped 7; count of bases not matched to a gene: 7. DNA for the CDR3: TGTGCCAGCAGTTCCCGGCGGGGGGGGATCGGGGAGCTGTTTTTT. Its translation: CASSSRRGGIGELFF.

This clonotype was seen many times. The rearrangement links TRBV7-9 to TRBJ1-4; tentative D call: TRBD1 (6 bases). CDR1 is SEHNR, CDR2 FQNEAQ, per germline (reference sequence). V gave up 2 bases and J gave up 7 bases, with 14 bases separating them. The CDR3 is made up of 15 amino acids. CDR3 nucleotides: TGTGCCAGCAGCTTAAAAGGCGAGGGGGGTGAAAAACTGTTTTTT. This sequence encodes CASSLKGEGGEKLFF.

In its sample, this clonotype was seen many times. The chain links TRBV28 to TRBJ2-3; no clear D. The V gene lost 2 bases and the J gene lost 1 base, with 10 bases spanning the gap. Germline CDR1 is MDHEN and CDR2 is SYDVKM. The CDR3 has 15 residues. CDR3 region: CASSLPGRGTDTQYF. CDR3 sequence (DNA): TGTGCCAGCAGTTTACCGGGTCGTGGCACAGATACGCAGTATTTT.

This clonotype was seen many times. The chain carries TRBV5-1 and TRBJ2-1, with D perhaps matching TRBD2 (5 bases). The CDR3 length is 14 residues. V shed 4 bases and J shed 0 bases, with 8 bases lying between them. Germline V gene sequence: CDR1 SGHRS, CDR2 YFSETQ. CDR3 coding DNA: TGCGCCAGCAGCCCCACTAGCTCCTACAATGAGCAGTTCTTC. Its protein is CASSPTSSYNEQFF.

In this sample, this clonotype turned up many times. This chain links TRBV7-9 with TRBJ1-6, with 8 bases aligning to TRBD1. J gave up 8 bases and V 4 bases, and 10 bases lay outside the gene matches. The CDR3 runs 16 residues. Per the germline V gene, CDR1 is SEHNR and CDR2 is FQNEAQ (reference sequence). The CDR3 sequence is CASSSPQGATHSPLHF. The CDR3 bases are TGTGCCAGCAGCTCGCCGCAGGGGGCAACTCATTCACCCCTCCACTTT.

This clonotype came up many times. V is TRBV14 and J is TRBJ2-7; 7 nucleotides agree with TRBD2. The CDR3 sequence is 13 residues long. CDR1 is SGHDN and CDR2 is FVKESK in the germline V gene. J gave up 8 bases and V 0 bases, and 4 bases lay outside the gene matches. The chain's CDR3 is CASSQDRGGQQYF. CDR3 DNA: TGTGCCAGCAGCCAAGATAGGGGAGGGCAGCAGTACTTC.

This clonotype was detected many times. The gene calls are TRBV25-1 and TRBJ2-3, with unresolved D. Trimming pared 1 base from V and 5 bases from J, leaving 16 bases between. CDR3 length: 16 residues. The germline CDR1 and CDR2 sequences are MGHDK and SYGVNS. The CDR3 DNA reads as TGTGCCAGCAGTGAATTAGGAGCCGTCAGAAGAGATACGCAGTATTTT. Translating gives CASSELGAVRRDTQYF.

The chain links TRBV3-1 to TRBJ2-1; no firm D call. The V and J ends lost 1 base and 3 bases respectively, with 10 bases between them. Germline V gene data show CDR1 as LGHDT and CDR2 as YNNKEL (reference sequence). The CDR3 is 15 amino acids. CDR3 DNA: TGTGCCAGCAGCCAAGGCCCCGTCGGCTACAATGAGCAGTTCTTC. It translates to CASSQGPVGYNEQFF.

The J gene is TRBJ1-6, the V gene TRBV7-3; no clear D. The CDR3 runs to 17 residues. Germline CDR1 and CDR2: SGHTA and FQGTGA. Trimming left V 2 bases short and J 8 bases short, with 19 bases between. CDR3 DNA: TGTGCCAGCAGCTTATTCGGGCGAAGGGTTTCGGATTCACCCCTCCACTTT. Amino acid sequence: CASSLFGRRVSDSPLHF.